The 25 T cell receptor beta chains below come from one sample, sequenced in a study of T cells in Graves' hyperthyroidism and ophthalmopathy (dated 2019 in TCRdb). Library preparation employed multiplex PCR. For sequencing, an Illumina HiSeq 2000 was employed. The TCR beta CDR3 regions were amplified from RNA transcripts. The first round of RT-PCR for the TCR CDR3 was performed with the HTBI primer set and the Qiagen OneStep RT-PCR kit. TCRdb applied fastp at Q25 and MiXCR to the public reads, then kept only in-frame beta chains. Rows with one shared CDR3 protein collapse into an entry with the most common genes and DNA. The sample profile shows about 530,000 distinct CDR3 sequences; about 15% of them were found once. The leading ten clones occupy approximately 16% of the sample. Sequencing used blood. The receptor source for this set is a woman aged 18-29 years with Graves' ophthalmopathy.

This clonotype occurred many times. The genes are TRBV7-2 and TRBJ2-5, with 7 bases lining up with TRBD2. CDR3 length: 13 amino acids. The junction had 6 bases not matched to a gene; V was cut back by 4 bases and J by 7 bases. Germline V gene lookup returns CDR1 SGHTA and CDR2 FQGNSA. Here the CDR3 reads CASSWREFGTQYF. The DNA for the CDR3 is TGTGCCAGCAGCTGGCGGGAGTTTGGGACCCAGTACTTC.

This clonotype appeared many times. The chain couples TRBV20-1 to TRBJ2-1, with D unresolved. The CDR3 is made up of 15 amino acids. V was trimmed by 7 bases and J by 5 bases, leaving 21 bases between them. Germline V gene sequence: CDR1 DFQATT, CDR2 SNEGSKA (reference sequence). The CDR3 protein is CSETSSGSLHNEQFF. CDR3 coding DNA: TGCAGTGAAACGTCTAGTGGCAGCCTCCACAATGAGCAGTTCTTC.

This clonotype was found many times. The genes are TRBV7-3 and TRBJ2-1; possible D gene TRBD2, 6 bases. This CDR3 has 13 residues. V was shortened by 5 bases and J by 8 bases, with 13 bases between the two germline ends. Germline CDR1 and CDR2: SGHTA and FQGTGA. CDR3 sequence: CASSPAGTDEQFF. In DNA, the CDR3 is TGTGCCAGCAGCCCCGCGGGAACGGATGAGCAGTTCTTC.

This clonotype showed up just a few times. The chain has TRBV9 and TRBJ1-5; no clear D. Per germline, CDR1 SGDLS and CDR2 YYNGEE. The V end was cut by 4 bases, the J end by 5 bases, with 10 bases between. CDR3 length: 13 amino acids. The CDR3 DNA sequence: TGTGCCAGCAGCCCGAGAGGACATCAGCCCCAGCATTTT. It yields the protein CASSPRGHQPQHF.

This sequence joins TRBV2 and TRBJ1-3; no clear D gene. Trimming left V 6 bases short and J 4 bases short, with 16 bases between. Looked up from germline, CDR1 is SNHLY and CDR2 is FYNNEI. The length of the CDR3 is 15 residues. The CDR3 nucleotides read TGTGCCAGCAGCCCTGGGGTTACATACGGAAACACCATATATTTT. This encodes CASSPGVTYGNTIYF.

There are many counts of this clonotype. The CDR3 DNA reads as TGTGCCTGGAGTGTAAGGGGACTCTTATCTGGAAACACCATATATTTT. Translation: CAWSVRGLLSGNTIYF. This chain uses TRBV30 with TRBJ1-3; D may be TRBD1 (5 bases). Germline loops: CDR1 GTSNPN, CDR2 SVGIG (reference sequence). V was pared by 0 bases and J by 1 base, with 13 bases between. The CDR3 loop spans 16 amino acids. Full variable domain (rest looked up from reference TRBV30 and TRBJ1-3): SQTIHQWPATLVQPVGSPLSLECTVEGTSNPNLYWYRQAAGRGLQLLFYSVGIGQISSEVPQNLSASRPQDRQFILSSKKLLLSDSGFYLCAWSVRGLLSGNTIYFGEGSWLTVV.

J is TRBJ1-4 and V is TRBV6-5, with D unresolved. V lost 0 bases to trimming and J lost 7 bases, with 15 bases between them. Germline values: CDR1 MNHEY, CDR2 SVGAGI. The CDR3 sequence is 16 residues long. The CDR3 nucleotides are TGTGCCAGCAGTTACTCTGCCTTACCCTTAGGTGAAAAACTGTTTTTT. It yields the protein CASSYSALPLGEKLFF.

This chain joins TRBV12-3 or TRBV12-4 and TRBJ2-6; no clear D gene. The CDR3 covers 15 residues. The V gene lost 6 bases and the J gene lost 0 bases, with 9 bases spanning the gap. The CDR3 region is CASSLVASGANVLTF. CDR3 sequence (DNA): TGTGCCAGCAGCCTGGTTGCCTCTGGGGCCAACGTCCTGACTTTC.

This clonotype was seen a handful of times. The rearrangement links TRBV28 to TRBJ1-2, with 7 positions matching TRBD1. J gave up 6 bases and V 1 base, and 5 bases lay outside the gene matches. Germline CDR1 MDHEN, CDR2 SYDVKM. The CDR3 is 14 amino acids. The CDR3 sequence is CASSLLRGPDGYTF. The CDR3, as DNA: TGTGCCAGCAGTTTATTGAGGGGGCCAGATGGCTACACCTTC.

The genes are TRBV4-1 and TRBJ2-5, with D perhaps assigned TRBD1 or TRBD2 (5 bases each). V was trimmed by 8 bases and J by 4 bases, leaving 11 bases between them. CDR1 is MGHRA and CDR2 is YSYEKL in the germline V gene. This CDR3 is built from 12 residues. The CDR3 nucleotides are TGCGCCAGCCGAACAGGAGGAGAGACCCAGTACTTC. It is translated as CASRTGGETQYF.

This clonotype was seen many times. The rearrangement uses TRBV3-1 and TRBJ1-1, with no clear D. Germline CDR1 reads LGHDT; CDR2 reads YNNKEL (reference sequence). The CDR3 runs 16 residues. The ends were cut back, 3 bases at V and 4 bases at J, with 18 bases in the middle. The CDR3 loop is CASSHRKGRGVTEAFF. The CDR3 DNA reads TGTGCCAGCAGCCACCGTAAAGGGAGAGGAGTCACTGAAGCTTTCTTT.

This clonotype was observed many times. The chain is built from TRBV5-1 and TRBJ2-1, with 7 bases lining up with TRBD2. Germline V gene sequence: CDR1 SGHRS, CDR2 YFSETQ. The length of the CDR3 is 15 residues. V lost 2 bases to trimming and J lost 4 bases; unmatched junction nucleotides: 6. The CDR3 region has the DNA TGCGCCAGCAGCTTCAGCGGGACCGAATACAATGAGCAGTTCTTC. It encodes CASSFSGTEYNEQFF.

This clonotype appeared many times. The rearrangement uses TRBV12-3 or TRBV12-4 and TRBJ2-3, with TRBD2 matching 10 bases. The CDR3 covers 15 residues. The J segment lost 4 bases and the V segment lost 6 bases, leaving 7 bases of the junction unmatched. The CDR3 reads CASSRAGGLSDTQYF. CDR3 bases: TGTGCCAGCAGCCGAGCGGGGGGGCTATCAGATACGCAGTATTTT.

This clonotype was counted ten times or more. The rearrangement uses TRBV7-2 and TRBJ2-7; D remains unclear. The V gene lost 0 bases and the J gene lost 0 bases, with 15 bases spanning the gap. The CDR3 contains 17 residues. Germline assignment: CDR1 SGHTA and CDR2 FQGNSA. The CDR3 DNA follows: TGTGCCAGCAGCTTAGCGCTAAAGCTAGATTCCTCCTACGAGCAGTACTTC. It is translated as CASSLALKLDSSYEQYF.

The table lists this clonotype with many counts. This chain links TRBV5-5 with TRBJ1-1, with no clear D. V was clipped by 4 bases and J by 6 bases, with 10 bases between them. This CDR3 spans 12 amino acids. CDR1 is SGHKS, CDR2 YYEKEE, per germline (reference sequence). CDR3 amino acids: CASSLQWSEAFF. The CDR3 coding sequence is TGTGCCAGCAGCCTACAATGGTCTGAAGCTTTCTTT.

This clonotype was counted ten times or more. The V call is TRBV30, the J call TRBJ1-2; D is unclear. Germline CDR1 and CDR2: GTSNPN and SVGIG (reference sequence). This CDR3 comprises 15 residues. V was trimmed by 0 bases and J by 2 bases, leaving 13 bases between them. The CDR3 coding sequence is TGTGCCTGGAGTGTAGGGTTAACTTACAACTATGGCTACACCTTC. Its protein is CAWSVGLTYNYGYTF.

This clonotype appeared many times. The chain uses TRBV6-1 and TRBJ1-5, with 8 bases aligning to TRBD1. The CDR3 covers 15 residues. The V segment lost 3 bases and the J segment 2 bases; nucleotides outside the gene matches: 3. Germline-derived CDR1 and CDR2 are MNHNS and SASEGT. The CDR3 region has the DNA TGTGCCAGCAGTGAGAAGACAGGGGGCAATCAGCCCCAGCATTTT. Translated, it gives CASSEKTGGNQPQHF.

This chain connects TRBV7-9 to TRBJ1-2; TRBD1 might be the D (5 bases). Deletions cut 8 bases from V and 4 bases from J, with 14 bases between. The germline V gene encodes CDR1 SEHNR and CDR2 FQNEAQ (reference sequence). CDR3 size: 13 residues. This chain's CDR3 is CASGDSTLYGYTF. CDR3 coding DNA: TGTGCCAGCGGTGACAGTACACTCTATGGCTACACCTTC.

This clonotype was found many times. The chain couples TRBV9 to TRBJ2-3; TRBD2 aligns across 10 bases. With V trimmed by 3 bases and J by 2 bases, 9 bases remained unmatched. This CDR3 comprises 17 residues. Germline values: CDR1 SGDLS, CDR2 YYNGEE. CDR3: CASSEPLSGGHTDTQYF. The CDR3 nucleotides are TGTGCCAGCAGCGAGCCCCTTAGCGGGGGGCACACAGATACGCAGTATTTT. Drawing the rest from reference TRBV9 and TRBJ2-3, the complete variable domain is DSGVTQTPKHLITATGQRVTLRCSPRSGDLSVYWYQQSLDQGLQFLIQYYNGEERAKGNILERFSAQQFPDLHSELNLSSLELGDSALYFCASSEPLSGGHTDTQYFGPGTRLTVL.

This clonotype was picked up many times. The chain carries TRBV20-1 and TRBJ1-1, with a possible D match to TRBD1 (6 bases). With 2 bases removed from V and 4 bases from J, the gap between germline ends came to 11 bases. The CDR3 sequence is 13 residues long. The germline V gene encodes CDR1 DFQATT and CDR2 SNEGSKA (reference sequence). CDR3 sequence (DNA): TGCAGTGCTAGATGCAGGGGTTGCACTGAAGCTTTCTTT. This encodes CSARCRGCTEAFF.

This rearrangement joins TRBV27 to TRBJ2-1; no definite D call. V lost 6 bases, J lost 0 bases, and 15 bases lay in between. The CDR3 has 16 amino acids. Germline assignment: CDR1 MNHEY and CDR2 SMNVEV (reference sequence). The CDR3, as DNA: TGTGCCAGCAGGGTTCTTTCCCCGAGCTCCTACAATGAGCAGTTCTTC. Protein sequence: CASRVLSPSSYNEQFF.

The chain uses TRBV7-9 and TRBJ2-3; 7 nucleotides line up with TRBD2. The CDR3 has 17 amino acids. The V gene's germline CDR1 is SEHNR and CDR2 FQNEAQ (reference sequence). The V and J ends lost 5 bases and 0 bases, in that order; junction bases with no gene match: 11. The CDR3 DNA sequence: TGTGCCAGCAGCCCCCCTACTAGCGACTCTAGCACAGATACGCAGTATTTT. Protein: CASSPPTSDSSTDTQYF.

This clonotype has more than one count but fewer than ten. The V call is TRBV7-3, the J call TRBJ2-1; 8 bases line up with TRBD1. In germline, CDR1 is SGHTA, CDR2 FQGTGA. This CDR3 is built from 14 residues. V lost 5 bases and J lost 3; bases outside the gene matches: 3. The CDR3 bases are TGTGCCAGCAGCGAGGGGACAGGCTACAATGAGCAGTTCTTC. This sequence encodes CASSEGTGYNEQFF.

In this sample, this clonotype turned up many times. The chain employs TRBV7-9 and TRBJ2-3; TRBD2 might be the D (6 bases). Per germline, CDR1 SEHNR and CDR2 FQNEAQ (reference sequence). V was shortened by 0 bases and J by 5 bases, with 12 bases between the two germline ends. The CDR3 has 15 amino acids. CDR3 bases: TGTGCCAGCAGCTTAGCGGCAGGGCGGGGAGATACGCAGTATTTT. Its translation: CASSLAAGRGDTQYF.

This chain joins TRBV13 and TRBJ1-1; tentative D call: TRBD1 (6 bases). This CDR3 is built from 19 residues. Germline V gene lookup returns CDR1 PRHDT and CDR2 FYEKMQ (reference sequence). V shed 5 bases and J shed 0 bases, with 25 bases lying between them. This chain's CDR3 is CASSVELGGAGNMNTEAFF. Here the CDR3 DNA reads TGTGCCAGCAGCGTAGAACTGGGGGGGGCAGGGAACATGAACACTGAAGCTTTCTTT.